One sample yielded the 25 T cell receptor beta chains listed below, sequenced in a study of T cells in Graves' hyperthyroidism and ophthalmopathy. Amplified regions were TCR beta CDR3 sequences from RNA transcripts. During a first-round RT-PCR of the TCR CDR3, the HTBI primer set was used. A single record per CDR3 protein comes from TCRdb applying MiXCR to the multiplex PCR reads. The repertoire holds 400,000 or so distinct CDR3 sequences, with over 12% as singletons. Sequencing used blood. All receptors derive from a middle-aged man with Graves' ophthalmopathy.

This clonotype was found many times. The chain links TRBV13 to TRBJ1-2; 9 positions match TRBD1. Unmatched junction bases numbered 7, after V lost 4 bases and J lost 7 bases. Germline values: CDR1 PRHDT, CDR2 FYEKMQ (reference sequence). This CDR3 is 14 amino acids long. The CDR3: CASSSGTGRSGYTF. The CDR3 DNA is TGTGCCAGCAGCTCCGGGACAGGGAGGAGTGGCTACACCTTC.

J is TRBJ2-7 and V is TRBV28; 13 bases are shared with TRBD2. The J segment lost 2 bases and the V segment lost 8 bases, leaving 3 bases of the junction unmatched. The CDR3 is 14 amino acids. CDR1 is MDHEN and CDR2 is SYDVKM in the germline V gene. CDR3 coding DNA: TGTGCCAGCGGGGGACTAGCGGGGACCTACGAGCAGTACTTC. Translated: CASGGLAGTYEQYF. Filled out from reference TRBV28 and TRBJ2-7, the complete variable domain reads DVKVTQSSRYLVKRTGEKVFLECVQDMDHENMFWYRQDPGLGLRLIYFSYDVKMKEKGDIPEGYSVSREKKERFSLILESASTNQTSMYLCASGGLAGTYEQYFGPGTRLTVT.

The chain has TRBV5-1 and TRBJ2-7; maybe TRBD2 (6 bases). Trimming removed 3 bases from V and 3 bases from J, with 16 bases in between. The length of the CDR3 is 15 residues. CDR1 is SGHRS, CDR2 YFSETQ, per germline. CDR3 DNA sequence: TGCGCCAGCAGCTACCGGGCCCTCGGGGGCTACGAGCAGTACTTC. Protein: CASSYRALGGYEQYF.

Ten or more counts support this clonotype. The rearrangement uses TRBV6-2 or TRBV6-3 and TRBJ1-2; D gene uncertain. Germline CDR1 is MNHEY and CDR2 is SVGEGT. This CDR3 comprises 15 residues. Trimming shortened V by 2 bases and J by 4 bases, and 14 bases separated the two germline ends. In nucleotides, the CDR3 is TGTGCCAGCAGTTACCCTATCATGGACTTCTATGGCTACACCTTC. It codes for CASSYPIMDFYGYTF.

Only a few counts were recorded for this clonotype. This rearrangement joins TRBV20-1 to TRBJ2-7; TRBD2 is a possible D gene (5 bases). The V gene lost 4 bases and the J gene lost 6 bases, with 25 bases spanning the gap. Germline V gives CDR1 DFQATT, CDR2 SNEGSKA (reference sequence). The CDR3 consists of 16 residues. Here the CDR3 DNA reads TGCAGTGCTAAAGGAGGCTGGCGGGCCAGGTTGGGCGAGCAGTACTTC. It codes for CSAKGGWRARLGEQYF.

This rearrangement joins TRBV5-4 to TRBJ2-3; D not certain. CDR3 length: 14 residues. Germline V gene data show CDR1 as SGHNT and CDR2 as YYREEE (reference sequence). The germline V and J ends were trimmed by 2 bases and 1 base, with 8 bases remaining between them. CDR3 nucleotide sequence: TGTGCCAGCAGCTTTGAATGGGGCACAGATACGCAGTATTTT. Translated: CASSFEWGTDTQYF.

This clonotype was counted only a few times. V usage is TRBV19 and J usage is TRBJ1-5, with TRBD1 matching over 9 bases. The CDR3 is 14 amino acids. The junction had 7 bases not matched to a gene; V was cut back by 6 bases and J by 7 bases. The germline CDR1 and CDR2 sequences are LNHDA and SQIVND (reference sequence). This CDR3 is CASRWGQGGQPQHF. CDR3 nucleotide sequence: TGTGCCAGTAGATGGGGACAGGGAGGCCAGCCCCAGCATTTT.

This clonotype was counted between two and nine times. The chain links TRBV6-6 to TRBJ2-5; 7 bases fit TRBD2. The length of the CDR3 is 14 residues. Germline trimming cut 0 bases from V and 5 bases from J; bases unmatched to any gene: 3. Germline-derived CDR1 and CDR2 are MNHNY and SVGAGI (reference sequence). The CDR3 bases are TGTGCCAGCAGTTACTCAGGGACTACTGAGACCCAGTACTTC. It encodes CASSYSGTTETQYF.

This clonotype was seen repeatedly, ten times or more. The chain links TRBV6-1 to TRBJ2-7, with 10 bases fitting TRBD2. CDR1 and CDR2 from the germline V gene are MNHNS and SASEGT. The ends lost 4 bases at V and 3 bases at J; junction bases unmatched: 9. The CDR3 contains 16 residues. The DNA of the CDR3 is TGTGCCAGCAGTGCGGCTAGCGGGGGCTCCCTCTACGAGCAGTACTTC. It translates to CASSAASGGSLYEQYF.

This clonotype was recorded at least ten times. The J gene is TRBJ2-3, the V gene TRBV5-1, with TRBD1 as a possible D gene (5 bases). This CDR3 contains 18 residues. Germline assignment: CDR1 SGHRS and CDR2 YFSETQ. With 4 bases removed from V and 2 bases from J, the gap between germline ends came to 23 bases. CDR3 residues: CASSLGAGQYQFTDTQYF. The CDR3 nucleotides read TGCGCCAGCAGCCTTGGGGCAGGTCAATACCAATTCACAGATACGCAGTATTTT.

This chain joins TRBV5-4 and TRBJ2-1; 12 positions agree with TRBD2. The CDR3 has 19 amino acids. Per germline, CDR1 SGHNT and CDR2 YYREEE (reference sequence). Trimming cost V 3 bases and J 5 bases; bases outside gene matches: 15. CDR3 bases: TGTGCCAGCAGCTGGCAATCTAGCGGGAGGGCGAAGCGAGACAATGAGCAGTTCTTC. It specifies CASSWQSSGRAKRDNEQFF.

This clonotype occurred many times. The chain is built from TRBV29-1 and TRBJ2-1, with D hard to call. V lost 1 base and J lost 4, with 8 bases in between. Germline CDR1 is SQVTM and CDR2 is ANQGSEA. The CDR3 contains 13 residues. The CDR3: CSVEVLEYNEQFF. For the CDR3, the DNA is TGCAGCGTTGAAGTGCTAGAGTACAATGAGCAGTTCTTC.

There are many counts of this clonotype. The rearrangement links TRBV12-3 or TRBV12-4 to TRBJ1-1, with D uncertain. This CDR3 region has 12 residues. Trimming shortened V by 5 bases and J by 5 bases, and 9 bases separated the two germline ends. The DNA for the CDR3 is TGTGCCAGCAGTCCCCCTTGGACTGAAGCTTTCTTT. This codes for CASSPPWTEAFF.

This clonotype appeared many times. The V and J genes are TRBV5-1 and TRBJ2-1; 8 bases map to TRBD2. This CDR3 contains 12 residues. The V and J ends lost 1 base and 10 bases, in that order; junction bases with no gene match: 1. Germline assignment: CDR1 SGHRS and CDR2 YFSETQ. CDR3 nucleotide sequence: TGCGCCAGCAGCTTGACTAGCGGCGAGCAGTTCTTC. Its protein is CASSLTSGEQFF.

The CDR3, as DNA: TGTGCCAGCAGCCCTCGTCCGGGGGCTGGCACTGAAGCTTTCTTT. Amino acid sequence: CASSPRPGAGTEAFF. The chain joins TRBV3-1 to TRBJ1-1, with TRBD1 as a possible D gene (6 bases). The germline V and J ends were trimmed by 4 bases and 4 bases, with 16 bases remaining between them. Germline V lookup: CDR1 LGHDT, CDR2 YNNKEL (reference sequence). The CDR3 is 15 residues long.

This clonotype was observed many times. The chain combines TRBV24-1 with TRBJ2-1; D ambiguous. Germline V lookup: CDR1 KGHDR, CDR2 SFDVKD. V was shortened by 1 base and J by 4 bases, with 7 bases between the two germline ends. This CDR3 is built from 14 residues. The CDR3 reads CATSDFSTYNEQFF. The CDR3 DNA follows: TGTGCCACCAGTGATTTTTCCACTTACAATGAGCAGTTCTTC.

There are a few counts of this clonotype. Just one base apart from a much larger clone, this may be a read error. J is TRBJ2-7 and V is TRBV12-3 or TRBV12-4, with D perhaps TRBD1 or TRBD2 (5 bases each). The CDR3 runs to 15 residues. V dropped 6 bases and J dropped 3 bases, with 18 bases sitting between them. The CDR3 loop is CASRWTRGSIYEQYF. The CDR3 region has the DNA TGTGCCAGCAGATGGACCCGGGGCTCGATCTACGAGCAGTACTTC.

The CDR3 spells CATSDPGKASSYEQYF. CDR3 DNA: TGTGCCACCAGTGATCCTGGAAAGGCATCCTCCTACGAGCAGTACTTC. The chain employs TRBV24-1 and TRBJ2-7; D is unclear. Germline CDR1 is KGHDR and CDR2 is SFDVKD. The CDR3 runs to 16 residues. Trimming removed 3 bases at V and 0 bases at J, with 14 bases between.

This clonotype has at least ten counts. The chain recombines TRBV18 with TRBJ1-1; a possible D gene is TRBD1 (5 bases). CDR1 is KGHSH and CDR2 is LQKENI in the germline V gene. CDR3 size: 13 residues. V was clipped by 6 bases and J by 2 bases, with 10 bases between them. The CDR3 here is CASSHDRNTEAFF. CDR3 nucleotide sequence: TGTGCCAGCTCCCATGACAGAAACACTGAAGCTTTCTTT.

In its sample, this clonotype was seen a few times. The V gene is TRBV11-2, the J gene TRBJ2-6, with D unclear. The CDR3 is made up of 16 amino acids. The germline V gene has CDR1 SGHAT and CDR2 FQNNGV. With 2 bases removed from V and 0 bases from J, the gap between germline ends came to 8 bases. CDR3 region: CASSLNTNSGANVLTF. CDR3 bases: TGTGCCAGCAGCTTAAACACCAACTCTGGGGCCAACGTCCTGACTTTC. Complete variable domain (other parts from reference TRBV11-2 and TRBJ2-6): EAGVAQSPRYKIIEKRQSVAFWCNPISGHATLYWYQQILGQGPKLLIQFQNNGVVDDSQLPKDRFSAERLKGVDSTLKIQPAKLEDSAVYLCASSLNTNSGANVLTFGAGSRLTVL.

This clonotype was seen at least ten times. The V and J genes are TRBV25-1 and TRBJ1-1; TRBD1 might be the D (6 bases). The CDR3 is 14 amino acids. CDR1 is MGHDK, CDR2 SYGVNS, per germline. Trimming shortened V by 3 bases and J by 3 bases, and 11 bases separated the two germline ends. CDR3 sequence (DNA): TGTGCCAGCAGTGAGGACAGAACTCACACTGAAGCTTTCTTT. It translates to CASSEDRTHTEAFF.

Many counts were recorded for this clonotype. J is TRBJ2-7 and V is TRBV3-1, with a possible D match to TRBD1 (6 bases). The germline V gene has CDR1 LGHDT and CDR2 YNNKEL (reference sequence). Trimming shortened V by 3 bases and J by 6 bases, and 21 bases separated the two germline ends. The CDR3 extends over 16 amino acids. Written as DNA, the CDR3 is TGTGCCAGCAGCCATCTGGAGACAGGCAATTATCTCGAGCAGTACTTC. This gives the protein CASSHLETGNYLEQYF.

The chain combines TRBV7-9 with TRBJ2-7, with D perhaps TRBD2 (5 bases). With 4 bases removed from V and 2 bases from J, the gap between germline ends came to 12 bases. Germline V gene sequence: CDR1 SEHNR, CDR2 FQNEAQ (reference sequence). The CDR3 is made up of 14 amino acids. The CDR3 reads CASSSRGRTYEQYF. CDR3 nucleotide sequence: TGTGCCAGCAGCTCCCGGGGTAGAACCTACGAGCAGTACTTC.

CDR3 nucleotide sequence: TGTGCCAGCAGTGACTCGGGGGAGCGGGGAGGGGTCGAGCAGTACTTC. Translated, it gives CASSDSGERGGVEQYF. This rearrangement joins TRBV6-4 to TRBJ2-7, with TRBD2 matching over 7 bases. Per the germline V gene, CDR1 is MRHNA and CDR2 is SNTAGT. CDR3 size: 16 residues. V lost 0 bases, J lost 6 bases, and 11 bases stayed unmatched.

The chain couples TRBV29-1 to TRBJ1-1; unclear D gene. The V gene lost 6 bases and the J gene lost 0 bases, with 8 bases spanning the gap. The CDR3 is 12 residues long. Per germline, CDR1 SQVTM and CDR2 ANQGSEA. The chain's CDR3 is CSVFPMNTEAFF. For the CDR3, the DNA is TGCAGCGTGTTTCCGATGAACACTGAAGCTTTCTTT.